This T cell receptor beta chain emerged from a study of T-cell reconstitution after alpha-beta-depleted transplantation in children. V was trimmed by 2 bases and J by 5 bases, leaving 7 bases between them. Per the germline V gene, CDR1 is SGHDT and CDR2 is YYEEEE. The CDR3 has 12 amino acids. This clonotype occurred a few times. Unique molecular identifiers featured in how the TCRbeta library was prepared. TCRdb re-analysed the PCR reads in MiXCR, keeping a single row per CDR3 protein. The sample records 150,000 to 250,000 distinct CDR3 sequences, roughly 14% being singletons. This chain connects TRBV5-6 to TRBJ1-1, with D possibly TRBD1 on 5 matching bases. The sample consisted of PBMCs from the stem cell graft donor, taken from the stem cell graft. The receptor was isolated from a human donor who donated a stem cell graft to a child with acute lymphoblastic leukemia. This CDR3 is CASSFWGTEAFF. CDR3 nucleotide sequence: TGTGCCAGCAGCTTCTGGGGGACTGAAGCTTTCTTT.